This section outlines one T cell receptor (beta chain) sequence together with its context. Its specificity is not known. Here immunoSEQ multiplex PCR was the method, and the copy in TCRdb shows in-frame clones only, minus some. The sample consists of about 9,800 clones, roughly 89% of them appearing once. The data were taken from a study of graft-versus-host responses after intestinal transplantation. Study outcomes and limitations: Early declines in HvG clones that occurred post-transplant were associated with peak circulating GvH clone levels.

This CDR3 spans 15 amino acids. The V and J ends lost 0 bases and 5 bases respectively, with 17 bases between them. The V gene's germline CDR1 is SQVTM and CDR2 ANQGSEA. This sequence was found in a human patient who received an intestinal transplant, so some T cells may come from the graft donor. The V and J genes are TRBV29-1 and TRBJ2-7, with D perhaps assigned TRBD1 or TRBD2 (5 bases each). The sample was PBMCs, taken just over 42 days after intestinal transplant. CDR3 residues: CSVEDATRGRNEQYF. CDR3 coding DNA: TGCAGCGTTGAAGATGCGACACGGGGCAGGAACGAGCAGTACTTC.